This TCR beta chain was profiled in a study of T cells in Graves' hyperthyroidism and ophthalmopathy. The CDR3 is made up of 17 amino acids. The V gene end was trimmed by 0 bases and the J gene end by 5 bases; junction bases not matched to a gene: 13. CDR1 is SQVTM and CDR2 is ANQGSEA in the germline V gene. Uncontrolled infection, other autoimmune disease, pregnancy and lactation each barred patients from inclusion. Clinical symptoms, serum thyroxine and TRAb, thyroid ultrasound and orbital computed tomography were used for the diagnoses. Points from the study as a whole: Ophthalmopathy, as predicted by the model, came a median around 6.7 months after the prediction. The blood repertoire included most of the expanded thyroid clonotypes above 0.001.

Amplified TCR beta CDR3 regions came from RNA transcripts. In the first-round RT-PCR of the TCR CDR3, the HTBI primer set was used. TCRdb analysed the multiplex PCR reads with MiXCR anew, one entry per CDR3 protein. The top ten clones hold roughly 19% of a sample with 500,000 to 600,000 distinct CDR3 sequences, more than 45% of them seen once. This clonotype came up a few times. Its target is not known. Sequencing was done on a sample of peripheral blood or thyroid tissue (not recorded which). The receptor comes from an adult woman with Graves' disease, either hyperthyroidism or ophthalmopathy (not recorded which). This chain joins TRBV29-1 and TRBJ2-5, with 9 positions matching TRBD2. CDR3 coding DNA: TGCAGCGTTGAAGATCTCGGGGCTAGCGGGAAAGGGGAGACCCAGTACTTC. Protein: CSVEDLGASGKGETQYF.